This T cell receptor (beta chain) was identified during a study of CD8 T cells in Susac syndrome. Study conclusions and caveats: The number of Susac-specific public clones found was sixteen in total CD8+ repertoires and roughly 5 in CD8+ TEMRA repertoires.

The V end was cut by 8 bases, the J end by 0 bases, with 5 bases between. CDR3 length: 13 residues. The germline gives CDR1 SNHLY, CDR2 FYNNEI. Through negative isolation, CD4+ and CD8+ T cells were obtained, while TEMRA cells were enriched using FACS. Points on this clonotype: As yet, its antigen is unknown.

Random-hexamer reverse transcription was applied to roughly 0.5 to 1 ug RNA. MiXCR was run by TCRdb on the immunoSEQ multiplex PCR reads, yielding one entry per CDR3 protein. The table lists tens of thousands of distinct CDR3 sequences, approximately 96% of them singletons. The TCR comes from a human donor with Susac syndrome. The rearrangement joins TRBV2 to TRBJ2-6; D ambiguous. Sequenced: CD8+ T cells from PBMCs. CDR3 amino acids: CASHRSGANVLTF. In DNA, the CDR3 is TGTGCCAGCCATCGCTCTGGGGCCAACGTCCTGACTTTC.